This TCR beta chain was identified during a study of T cell changes during pregnancy in multiple sclerosis. Assay: immunoSEQ multiplex PCR; the TCRdb copy retains only in-frame clones and omits some. This table has about 40,000 clones, about 92% appearing once. This sample comprised CD8+ T cells from peripheral blood mononuclear cells, obtained in the first trimester of pregnancy. The TCR sequence derives from a female donor with multiple sclerosis, enrolled in a pregnancy study.

The CDR3 DNA sequence: TGTGCCAGCAGGGCAGGACAGGAGTCAGGGGAGCTGTTTTTT. It is translated as CASRAGQESGELFF. V gene TRBV6-4 combines with J gene TRBJ2-2; 7 bases align to TRBD1. V shed 6 bases and J 8 bases; nucleotides not matched to a gene: 9. Germline V CDR1 and CDR2: MRHNA, SNTAGT. The CDR3 has 14 amino acids.